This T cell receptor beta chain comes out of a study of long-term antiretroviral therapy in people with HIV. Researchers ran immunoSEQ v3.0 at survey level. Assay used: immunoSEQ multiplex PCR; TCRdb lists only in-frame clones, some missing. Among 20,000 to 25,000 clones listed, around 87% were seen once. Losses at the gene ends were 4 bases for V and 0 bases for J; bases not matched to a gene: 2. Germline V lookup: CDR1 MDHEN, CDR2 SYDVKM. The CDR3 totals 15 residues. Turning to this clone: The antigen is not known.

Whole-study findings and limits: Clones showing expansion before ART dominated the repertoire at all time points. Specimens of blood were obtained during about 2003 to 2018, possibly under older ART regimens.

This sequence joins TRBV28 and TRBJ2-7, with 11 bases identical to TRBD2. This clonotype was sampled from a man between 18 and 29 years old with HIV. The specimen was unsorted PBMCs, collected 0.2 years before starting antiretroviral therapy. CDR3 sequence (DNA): TGTGCCAGCAGTTCGGGACTAGCGGACTCCTACGAGCAGTACTTC. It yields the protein CASSSGLADSYEQYF.